Following are 10 T cell receptor beta chains from one sample sequenced in a study of blood T cell repertoires in COVID-19. The method was immunoSEQ multiplex PCR; TCRdb's version includes in-frame clones alone and lacks a portion of them. The sample has around 200,000 clones; approximately 91% are singletons. Sequenced: peripheral blood. The receptor set was obtained from a man in his late teens or twenties with active or convalescent COVID-19.

The sample holds one count of this clone. At the DNA level, this CDR3 is encoded by other sequences in the same sample as well. The chain combines TRBV2 with TRBJ1-2, with 10 bases aligning to TRBD1. Germline V gene data show CDR1 as SNHLY and CDR2 as FYNNEI. The junction had 3 bases not matched to a gene; V was cut back by 4 bases and J by 4 bases. This CDR3 spans 14 amino acids. The DNA for the CDR3 is TGTGCCAGCAGTGGGACAGGGGGGTTCTATGGCTACACCTTC. Translating it yields CASSGTGGFYGYTF.

The CDR3 region has the DNA TGTGCCAGCAGTGGGTCGACGGGATTGAAGGGTGAGCAGTTCTTC. Translation gives CASSGSTGLKGEQFF. The V and J genes are TRBV27 and TRBJ2-1; maybe TRBD2 (5 bases). The CDR3 extends over 15 amino acids. Germline lookup yields CDR1 MNHEY and CDR2 SMNVEV (reference sequence). Trimming took 5 bases from V and 9 from J, leaving 20 bases between them.

In DNA form, the CDR3 reads TGCAGCGTTGCCCCCGGGGGTGGAAACACCATATATTTT. Amino acid sequence: CSVAPGGGNTIYF. The rearrangement uses TRBV29-1 and TRBJ1-3; TRBD1 is a possible D gene (5 bases). The CDR3 is made up of 13 amino acids. V dropped 4 bases and J dropped 3 bases, with 10 bases sitting between them. The germline V gene has CDR1 SQVTM and CDR2 ANQGSEA.

This clone has more than one count but fewer than ten. The chain carries TRBV25-1 and TRBJ1-2; tentative D call: TRBD1 (5 bases). The CDR3 is 18 residues long. V was trimmed by 6 bases and J by 6 bases, leaving 29 bases between them. In germline, CDR1 is MGHDK, CDR2 SYGVNS. The CDR3 DNA is TGTGCCAGCAGGGGGGGTACACAAGGGGTAGTCTATCAGGATGGCTACACCTTC. It is translated as CASRGGTQGVVYQDGYTF.

This clone was counted a single time. The V gene is TRBV30, the J gene TRBJ1-2, with D perhaps matching TRBD1 (6 bases). This CDR3 is 15 amino acids long. CDR1 and CDR2 (germline): GTSNPN, SVGIG (reference sequence). Trimming removed 8 bases from V and 4 bases from J, with 23 bases in between. The CDR3 region has the DNA TGTGCCCGGAAGGGTCGGACAGATGGGCTCTATGGCTACACCTTC. Protein: CARKGRTDGLYGYTF.

The chain couples TRBV14 to TRBJ1-1, with D perhaps TRBD1 (6 bases). Trimming removed 7 bases at V and 0 bases at J, with 15 bases between. CDR1 and CDR2 (germline): SGHDN, FVKESK. The CDR3 loop spans 15 amino acids. The CDR3 sequence is CASKRTATVNTEAFF. CDR3 in DNA: TGTGCCAGCAAAAGGACAGCAACCGTGAACACTGAAGCTTTCTTT.

This sequence joins TRBV19 and TRBJ2-5; tentative D call: TRBD2 (5 bases). CDR1 and CDR2 (germline): LNHDA, SQIVND (reference sequence). The length of the CDR3 is 15 residues. Trimming removed 5 bases at V and 1 base at J, with 14 bases between. The chain's CDR3 is CASSPRRGGQETQYF. In DNA, the CDR3 is TGTGCCAGTAGTCCACGCCGTGGAGGCCAAGAGACCCAGTACTTC.

This chain joins TRBV19 and TRBJ2-1; D perhaps matches TRBD2 (5 bases). CDR3 size: 14 residues. Between the trimmed V and J ends, which lost 6 bases and 0 bases, there was a span of 9 bases. Germline values: CDR1 LNHDA, CDR2 SQIVND (reference sequence). The CDR3 is CASSGKDSYNEQFF. The CDR3, as DNA: TGTGCCAGTAGCGGGAAAGACTCCTACAATGAGCAGTTCTTC. The complete variable domain, with remaining parts taken from reference TRBV19 and TRBJ2-1, reads DGGITQSPKYLFRKEGQNVTLSCEQNLNHDAMYWYRQDPGQGLRLIYYSQIVNDFQKGDIAEGYSVSREKKESFPLTVTSAQKNPTAFYLCASSGKDSYNEQFFGPGTRLTVL.

This rearrangement joins TRBV7-3 to TRBJ2-1; 10 bases are shared with TRBD2. V gave up 2 bases and J gave up 1 base; unmatched junction bases: 11. CDR1 SGHTA and CDR2 FQGTGA come from the germline V gene. This CDR3 is 19 amino acids long. CDR3 residues: CASSLVPSGRKGSYNEQFF. The CDR3, as DNA: TGTGCCAGCAGCTTAGTTCCTAGCGGGAGAAAAGGGTCCTACAATGAGCAGTTCTTC.

J is TRBJ2-7 and V is TRBV28; TRBD2 matches 8 bases. The ends lost 3 bases at V and 1 base at J; junction bases unmatched: 5. The germline CDR1 and CDR2 sequences are MDHEN and SYDVKM. The CDR3 consists of 15 residues. Here the CDR3 reads CASSFPSGRSYEQYF. The CDR3 region has the DNA TGTGCCAGCAGTTTCCCTAGCGGGCGTTCCTACGAGCAGTACTTC.